These 23 T cell receptor beta chains share one sample of origin, sequenced in a study of radiation and T cells in renal cell carcinoma. Time point reported: blood 4 weeks post-SBRT, at nephrectomy. Indicated treatment: 15 Gy SBRT to primary tumor, nephrectomy 4 weeks later. Some clones are missing from TCRdb's copy, which holds only in-frame ones; the method was immunoSEQ multiplex PCR. The sample contains 150,000 to 200,000 clones, about 87% of which appear only once. The starting material was blood, obtained from a patient whose treatment included radiotherapy and nephrectomy. These receptors were taken from a woman between 45 and 60 years old with renal cell carcinoma.

CDR3 residues: CASSQQGIYGYTF. The CDR3 DNA follows: TGCGCCAGCAGCCAACAGGGTATCTATGGCTACACCTTC. The chain links TRBV4-1 to TRBJ1-2, with TRBD1 as a possible D gene (5 bases). The germline V and J ends were trimmed by 2 bases and 4 bases, with 8 bases remaining between them. The germline V gene encodes CDR1 MGHRA and CDR2 YSYEKL. CDR3 length: 13 residues.

The chain links TRBV10-2 to TRBJ1-2; D is perhaps TRBD1 (5 bases). Germline CDR1 and CDR2: WSHSY and SAAADI. The V gene lost 0 bases and the J gene lost 7 bases, with 15 bases spanning the gap. The CDR3 runs to 15 residues. The CDR3 nucleotides read TGCGCCAGCAGTGAGTCCGGGACCTTTCCGGGTGGCTACACCTTC. Protein: CASSESGTFPGGYTF.

The chain couples TRBV4-1 to TRBJ2-5; D is unresolved. This CDR3 has 15 amino acids. Germline V CDR1 and CDR2: MGHRA, YSYEKL. The V end lost 0 bases, the J end lost 5 bases, and 13 bases lay between the germline ends. The CDR3 loop is CASSQDRGVSETQYF. Written as DNA, the CDR3 is TGCGCCAGCAGCCAAGATCGTGGGGTAAGCGAGACCCAGTACTTC.

V usage is TRBV5-1 and J usage is TRBJ2-5; 9 positions agree with TRBD2. Germline values: CDR1 SGHRS, CDR2 YFSETQ. Trimming removed 5 bases from V and 3 bases from J; junction bases left unmatched: 14. The length of the CDR3 is 17 residues. In nucleotides, the CDR3 is TGCGCCAGCAGTTTTGGGCTGGGGACTAGCAGGGAAGAGACCCAGTACTTC. It is translated as CASSFGLGTSREETQYF.

The V call is TRBV30, the J call TRBJ1-3, with TRBD1 as a possible D gene (6 bases). The CDR3 consists of 15 residues. CDR1 GTSNPN and CDR2 SVGIG come from the germline V gene (reference sequence). Trimming stripped 1 base from V and 0 bases from J, with 10 bases between. Here the CDR3 reads CAWSGGGISGNTIYF. The CDR3 bases are TGTGCCTGGAGTGGAGGGGGGATCTCTGGAAACACCATATATTTT.

The V gene is TRBV6-6, the J gene TRBJ2-2; D call uncertain. CDR3 length equals 13 residues. Germline CDR1 and CDR2: MNHNY and SVGAGI (reference sequence). The germline V and J ends were trimmed by 2 bases and 5 bases, with 6 bases remaining between them. CDR3 amino acids: CASSYAMTGELFF. DNA for the CDR3: TGTGCCAGCAGTTACGCGATGACCGGGGAGCTGTTTTTT.

This clone was counted only a few times. The V call is TRBV7-9, the J call TRBJ1-1; D gene ambiguous. V was cut by 1 base and J by 0 bases, with 9 bases left in between. The CDR3 covers 15 residues. Germline-derived CDR1 and CDR2 are SEHNR and FQNEAQ (reference sequence). The CDR3 region is CASSLVSHLNTEAFF. CDR3 DNA sequence: TGTGCCAGCAGCTTAGTTTCCCATCTGAACACTGAAGCTTTCTTT.

This chain links TRBV19 with TRBJ2-4; the D gene is possibly TRBD2 (6 bases). Germline CDR1 is LNHDA and CDR2 is SQIVND (reference sequence). Trimming removed 4 bases from V and 9 bases from J, with 19 bases in between. This CDR3 is 15 amino acids long. The CDR3 loop is CASSTLGVGGAIQYF. The CDR3, as DNA: TGTGCCAGTAGTACGCTAGGGGTGGGAGGTGCCATTCAGTACTTC.

This clone was seen just once. The CDR3 reads CASSFLAGRSTDTQYF. The CDR3 DNA reads TGTGCCAGCAGCTTCCTAGCGGGGAGAAGCACAGATACGCAGTATTTT. The rearrangement joins TRBV11-2 to TRBJ2-3; 9 positions agree with TRBD2. The CDR3 is 16 amino acids. V shed 3 bases, J shed 0 bases, and the junction held 4 bases outside the gene matches. Germline CDR1 reads SGHAT; CDR2 reads FQNNGV.

In its sample, this clone was seen a few times. This rearrangement joins TRBV9 to TRBJ1-2, with 9 bases identical to TRBD1. CDR1 SGDLS and CDR2 YYNGEE come from the germline V gene. With V trimmed by 0 bases and J by 7 bases, 4 bases remained unmatched. The CDR3 spans 14 residues. The CDR3 spells CASSVGDRERGYTF. The CDR3 DNA sequence: TGTGCCAGCAGCGTAGGGGACAGGGAACGTGGCTACACCTTC.

CDR3 amino acids: CASSPPGQDTGELFF. The CDR3 DNA follows: TGTGCCAGCTCACCACCGGGACAGGACACCGGGGAGCTGTTTTTT. This chain links TRBV18 with TRBJ2-2; the match to TRBD1 covers 8 bases. This CDR3 comprises 15 residues. With V trimmed by 0 bases and J by 3 bases, 0 bases remained unmatched. Germline V gene sequence: CDR1 KGHSH, CDR2 LQKENI.

This chain connects TRBV7-9 to TRBJ1-4; a weak D match, TRBD1 (6 bases). The CDR3 loop spans 17 amino acids. Germline V CDR1 and CDR2: SEHNR, FQNEAQ (reference sequence). Trimming stripped 5 bases from V and 7 bases from J, with 23 bases between. This chain's CDR3 is CASSPGTNVQGSEKLFF. The CDR3 bases are TGTGCCAGCAGCCCCGGGACAAATGTACAGGGAAGTGAAAAACTGTTTTTT.

This sequence joins TRBV6-5 and TRBJ1-6; 7 positions match TRBD1. The trim removed 4 bases at V and 5 bases at J, leaving 8 bases unmatched. The length of the CDR3 is 16 residues. Germline V gene lookup returns CDR1 MNHEY and CDR2 SVGAGI. CDR3 sequence reads: CASSSPRDRDNSPLHF. CDR3 coding DNA: TGTGCCAGCAGTTCTCCCCGGGACAGAGATAATTCACCCCTCCACTTT.

The chain links TRBV10-2 to TRBJ2-7, with 7 bases fitting TRBD2. Trimming took 3 bases from V and 6 from J; bases not matched to a gene: 8. Germline assignment: CDR1 WSHSY and CDR2 SAAADI. The CDR3 sequence is 14 residues long. CDR3 DNA sequence: TGCGCCAGCAGTGAACCCGGGACTACGTCCGAGCAGTACTTC. Amino acid sequence: CASSEPGTTSEQYF.

V is TRBV6-1 and J is TRBJ2-4; the match to TRBD1 covers 7 bases. CDR3 length: 15 residues. CDR1 and CDR2 (germline): MNHNS, SASEGT. The V segment lost 5 bases and the J segment 6 bases; nucleotides outside the gene matches: 10. CDR3 nucleotides: TGTGCCAGCAGTATGACAGGGTCTCTGGGAAACATTCAGTACTTC. Its protein product is CASSMTGSLGNIQYF.

The chain combines TRBV6-4 with TRBJ2-1; 12 bases line up with TRBD2. Per the germline V gene, CDR1 is MRHNA and CDR2 is SNTAGT. CDR3 length: 16 residues. The V and J ends lost 7 bases and 5 bases, in that order; junction bases with no gene match: 9. The chain's CDR3 is CASKLFGLAGNNEQFF. The DNA of the CDR3 is TGTGCCAGCAAGCTTTTTGGACTAGCGGGGAACAATGAGCAGTTCTTC.

The CDR3 protein is CASRPTPDGEAFF. The CDR3 DNA sequence: TGCGCCAGCCGACCGACGCCGGACGGTGAAGCTTTCTTT. This chain uses TRBV5-1 with TRBJ1-1; no reliable D call. With 7 bases removed from V and 7 bases from J, the gap between germline ends came to 17 bases. There are 13 residues in the CDR3. Germline CDR1 and CDR2: SGHRS and YFSETQ.

The chain links TRBV6-1 to TRBJ1-5; tentatively, D is TRBD1 (6 bases). The V gene's germline CDR1 is MNHNS and CDR2 SASEGT. The CDR3 runs 14 residues. Trimming left V 3 bases short and J 7 bases short, with 13 bases between. The CDR3 reads CASSDSGAEQPQHF. The CDR3 coding sequence is TGTGCCAGCAGTGATTCGGGGGCAGAACAGCCCCAGCATTTT.

This sequence joins TRBV5-4 and TRBJ1-2; no clear D. This CDR3 has 16 residues. The germline CDR1 and CDR2 sequences are SGHNT and YYREEE (reference sequence). Trimming cost V 0 bases and J 4 bases, with 16 bases left between them. The CDR3 region is CASSLDQAGPPYGYTF. The CDR3 DNA follows: TGTGCCAGCAGCTTGGACCAGGCAGGCCCCCCCTATGGCTACACCTTC.

This clone was seen just once. The CDR3 DNA reads as TGTGCCAGCAGTGACTATGTCGGGCCGAACACTGAAGCTTTCTTT. Amino acid sequence: CASSDYVGPNTEAFF. The chain couples TRBV2 to TRBJ1-1, with D unclear. The germline V and J ends were trimmed by 3 bases and 1 base, with 12 bases remaining between them. The CDR3 spans 15 residues. The germline gives CDR1 SNHLY, CDR2 FYNNEI.

The CDR3 DNA sequence: TGTGCCAGCAGCCCCCGGGAATTTGGGGCCATTCAGTACTTC. The encoded protein is CASSPREFGAIQYF. The rearrangement joins TRBV9 to TRBJ2-4; D is possibly TRBD1 or TRBD2 (5 bases each). The CDR3 is 14 amino acids. Germline V gene lookup returns CDR1 SGDLS and CDR2 YYNGEE. The V and J ends lost 4 bases and 9 bases respectively, with 17 bases between them. The full variable domain, rest sourced from reference TRBV9 and TRBJ2-4, is DSGVTQTPKHLITATGQRVTLRCSPRSGDLSVYWYQQSLDQGLQFLIQYYNGEERAKGNILERFSAQQFPDLHSELNLSSLELGDSALYFCASSPREFGAIQYFGAGTRLSVL.

Only one count was recorded for this clone. The rearrangement uses TRBV2 and TRBJ2-2; possibly TRBD2 for D (6 bases). Between the trimmed V and J ends, which lost 6 bases and 5 bases, there was a span of 10 bases. Germline assignment: CDR1 SNHLY and CDR2 FYNNEI. This CDR3 comprises 13 residues. CDR3 sequence: CASRAGLTGELFF. In DNA, the CDR3 is TGTGCCAGCAGGGCGGGACTTACCGGGGAGCTGTTTTTT.

This chain connects TRBV4-1 to TRBJ1-6; TRBD1 might be the D (6 bases). V was pared by 2 bases and J by 8 bases, with 19 bases between. Per germline, CDR1 MGHRA and CDR2 YSYEKL. The length of the CDR3 is 17 residues. CDR3 DNA: TGCGCCAGCAGCCAAATACCCAGGGCAGGGGATGATTCACCCCTCCACTTT. Amino acids: CASSQIPRAGDDSPLHF.